This TCR beta chain was retrieved from a study of blood T cell repertoires in COVID-19. Per the original methods: The authors estimated nucleated cell counts from reference gene primer amplification. The table came from immunoSEQ multiplex PCR; TCRdb's copy has only in-frame clones and leaves some out. V and J calls and clone size come straight from that table; D and trimming were deduced from the DNA. The sample records some 150,000 clones, around 81% being singletons. Deletions cut 5 bases from V and 0 bases from J, with 17 bases between. The germline gives CDR1 LNHNV, CDR2 YYDKDF (reference sequence). The CDR3 extends over 17 amino acids.

The material sequenced was peripheral blood. The chain joins TRBV15 to TRBJ2-1; possibly TRBD1 for D (5 bases). The sequence derives from a human donor in a cohort sampled during active COVID-19. The CDR3 sequence is CATSPIGERTSYNEQFF. The CDR3 nucleotides read TGTGCCACCAGCCCGATAGGGGAACGAACCTCCTACAATGAGCAGTTCTTC.